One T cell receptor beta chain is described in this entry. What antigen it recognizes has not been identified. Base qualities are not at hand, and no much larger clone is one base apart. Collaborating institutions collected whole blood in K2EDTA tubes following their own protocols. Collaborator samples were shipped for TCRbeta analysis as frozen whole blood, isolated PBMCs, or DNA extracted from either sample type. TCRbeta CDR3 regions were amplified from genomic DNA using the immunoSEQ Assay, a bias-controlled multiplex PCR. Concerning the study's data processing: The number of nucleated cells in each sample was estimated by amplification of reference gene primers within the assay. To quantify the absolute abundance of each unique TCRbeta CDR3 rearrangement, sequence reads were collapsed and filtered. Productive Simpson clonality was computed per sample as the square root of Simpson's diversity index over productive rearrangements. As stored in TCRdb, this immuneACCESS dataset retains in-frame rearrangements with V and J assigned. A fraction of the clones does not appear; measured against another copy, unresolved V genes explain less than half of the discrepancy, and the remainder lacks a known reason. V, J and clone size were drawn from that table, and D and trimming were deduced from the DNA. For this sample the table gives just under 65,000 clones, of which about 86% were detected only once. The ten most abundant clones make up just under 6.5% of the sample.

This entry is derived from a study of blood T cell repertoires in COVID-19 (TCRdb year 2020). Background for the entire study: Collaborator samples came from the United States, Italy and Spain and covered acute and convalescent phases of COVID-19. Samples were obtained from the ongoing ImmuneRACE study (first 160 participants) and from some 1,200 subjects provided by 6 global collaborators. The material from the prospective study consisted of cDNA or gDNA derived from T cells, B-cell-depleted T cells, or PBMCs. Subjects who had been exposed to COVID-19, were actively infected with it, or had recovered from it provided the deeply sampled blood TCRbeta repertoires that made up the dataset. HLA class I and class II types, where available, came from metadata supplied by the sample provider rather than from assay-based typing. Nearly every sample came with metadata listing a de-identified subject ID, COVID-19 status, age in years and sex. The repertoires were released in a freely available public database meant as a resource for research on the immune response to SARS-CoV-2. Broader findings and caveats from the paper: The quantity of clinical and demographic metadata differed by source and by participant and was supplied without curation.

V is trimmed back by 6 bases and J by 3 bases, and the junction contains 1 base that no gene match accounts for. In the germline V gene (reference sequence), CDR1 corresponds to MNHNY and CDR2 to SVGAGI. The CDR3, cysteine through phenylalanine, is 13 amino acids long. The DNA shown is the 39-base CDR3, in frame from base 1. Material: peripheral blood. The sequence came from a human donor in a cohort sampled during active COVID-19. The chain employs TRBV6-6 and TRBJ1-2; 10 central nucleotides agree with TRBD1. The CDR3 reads CASSGQGDYGYTF. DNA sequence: TGTGCCAGCAGCGGACAGGGGGACTATGGCTACACCTTC.